This record concerns one T cell receptor beta chain sequence. Germline V CDR1 and CDR2: GTSNPN, SVGIG (reference sequence). Trimming pared 5 bases from V and 8 bases from J, leaving 18 bases between. The CDR3 consists of 13 residues. This entry belongs to a study of blood T cell repertoires in COVID-19. Sequenced by immunoSEQ multiplex PCR; TCRdb stores in-frame clones only, minus some. The sample has about 150,000 clones, 65% to 90% seen once; the top ten hold 9% to 13%. The chain uses TRBV30 and TRBJ1-2; weak D call: TRBD1 (5 bases). Source material: peripheral blood. This TCR was sampled from a woman aged 55 to 70 with COVID-19, enrolled during active disease. Here the CDR3 reads CAWGQGMGLGYTF. Here the CDR3 DNA reads TGTGCCTGGGGGCAGGGAATGGGGCTAGGCTACACCTTC.